What follows describes a single T cell receptor beta chain. This clone came up a few times. Its recognized antigen is unknown. Per-base quality was not reported, and no clone a single base away is much larger than it. The entry originates in a study of Ad26.COV2.S vaccination and SARS-CoV-2 variants (dated by TCRdb to about 2021). Context from the whole study: Donors in the vaccine arm were drawn from COV1001, a multicentre, randomized, double-blind, placebo-controlled phase I-IIa trial testing Ad26.COV2.S in healthy adults. Blinding of investigators to trial group allocation was maintained during experiments and outcome assessment. Ad26.COV2.S was administered intramuscularly at 5 x 10^10 or 1 x 10^11 viral particles, either as a single shot or as two shots given 56 days apart. Trial participants were randomized into five groups of five: low-dose or high-dose Ad26.COV2.S given once or twice, or placebo on both occasions. TCRbeta repertoire sequencing served as the tool for gauging how specific and how broad the SARS-CoV-2-reactive T cell receptors were following Ad26.COV2.S vaccination. The TCR-sequenced set comprised approximately 32 samples: approximately 19 Ad26.COV2.S vaccine recipients, 5 placebo recipients and 8 SARS-CoV-2 convalescent individuals. What the research found in general, with its limitations: Substantial breadth of spike-specific CD8+ and CD4+ T cell responses was reported after vaccination. Non-spike TCR breadth was comparable between vaccine and placebo recipients, consistent with the vaccine containing only spike. The authors noted that total T cell responses may have been underestimated by the TCR breadth and depth analyses. Ad26.COV2.S recipients had higher spike-specific TCR breadth than placebo recipients (P = 0.0014). The study was not powered to compare responses between vaccine doses or regimens.

The sample's treatment or condition label, in plain terms: 15 to 20 received Ad26.COV2.S at low or high dose, single or two shots; 5 received placebo; per-sample allocation not given. For vaccine and placebo recipients, repertoires were sequenced using samples collected on day 63 after the first injection. In Cohort 1b, around 23 adults aged 18-55 years were enrolled at a single site in Boston, USA, between 29 July and 7 August 2020. As a vaccine, Ad26.COV2.S was a replication-incompetent adenovirus type 26 vector that expressed a prefusion-stabilized SARS-CoV-2 spike protein derived from the original Wuhan strain. At the junction V is shortened by 2 bases and J by 4 bases, with 11 bases in between. Measured from the cysteine to the phenylalanine, the CDR3 is 14 residues long. The only DNA kept is the CDR3, 42 bases in frame from the first base. According to the germline V gene (reference sequence), CDR1 reads LGHDT and CDR2 reads YNNKEL.

The immunoSEQ Assay was used to sequence TCRbeta CDR3 regions. After extraction, genomic DNA underwent amplification by bias-controlled multiplex PCR, followed by high-throughput sequencing. Per the original workflow: Collapsing and filtering of sequences were performed to quantify the absolute abundance of each unique TCRbeta CDR3 region. T cell fraction was estimated by normalization of TCRbeta template counts to usable DNA, with usable DNA being measured through amplification of reference genes present in all nucleated cells. Repertoire TCRs were annotated as SARS-CoV-2-specific when V gene, CDR3 amino acid sequence and J gene were exactly matched to a known reactive TCR set. MIRA supplied the reference SARS-CoV-2 TCR set, which was filtered for enrichment in COVID-19-positive ImmuneCODE repertoires so that public or cross-reactive TCRs were removed. Based on the MIRA antigens, annotated TCRs were further analysed at the level of specific ORF or position within ORF. Breadth was defined as the number of annotated unique rearrangements divided by the total number of unique productive rearrangements, and depth was defined as the summed frequency of the annotated unique rearrangements. Two-sided Wilcoxon rank-sum tests were applied when comparing TCR breadth between groups. The table was pulled from immuneACCESS by TCRdb, which kept in-frame rearrangements only. Such tables lose some clones; where checked, under half of the loss comes from unresolved V genes, and the rest has no known cause. Clonal size and the V and J genes are those of that table, whereas D and trimming came from the DNA. The sample data list 350,000 to 550,000 clones, and 89% of these were observed just once. The ten biggest clones cover about 2.4% of the sample.

The sequence joins TRBV3-1 (or the pseudogene TRBV3-2) to TRBJ1-1, with a weak D call of TRBD1 (5 bases match). The source was peripheral blood, collected in a trial of Ad26.COV2.S vaccine versus placebo. This sequence was found in a person aged 18-60 years who received the Ad26.COV2.S COVID-19 vaccine or a placebo. In nucleotides, the sequence is TGTGCCAGCAGCCAACCGGACACGAGCACTGAAGCTTTCTTT. Translated, it reads CASSQPDTSTEAFF.